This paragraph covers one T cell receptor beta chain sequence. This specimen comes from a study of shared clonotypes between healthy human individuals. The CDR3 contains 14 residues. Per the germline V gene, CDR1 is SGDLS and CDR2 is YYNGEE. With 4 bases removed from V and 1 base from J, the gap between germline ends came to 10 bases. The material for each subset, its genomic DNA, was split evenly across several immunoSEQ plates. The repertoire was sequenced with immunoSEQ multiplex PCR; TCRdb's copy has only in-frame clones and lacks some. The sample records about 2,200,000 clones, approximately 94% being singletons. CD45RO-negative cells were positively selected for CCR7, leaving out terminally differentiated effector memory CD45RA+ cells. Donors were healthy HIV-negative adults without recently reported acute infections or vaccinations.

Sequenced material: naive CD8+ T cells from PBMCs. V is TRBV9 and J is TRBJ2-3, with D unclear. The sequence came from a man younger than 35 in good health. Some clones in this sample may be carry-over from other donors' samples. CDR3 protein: CASSPIGGTDTQYF. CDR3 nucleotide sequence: TGTGCCAGCAGCCCCATAGGTGGCACAGATACGCAGTATTTT.